This TCR beta chain was recovered during a study of cytomegalovirus exposure and HLA in healthy donors. Study overall: Drawn from HLA-typed donors, tens of millions of unique TCRs were held in an early data release.

In the PCR, 60 Vbeta and 13 Jbeta primers were used. Assay used: immunoSEQ multiplex PCR; TCRdb lists only in-frame clones, some missing. The table records fewer than 200,000 clones, 80% to 90% of them present only once. V trimming: 5 bases; J trimming: 4 bases; junction bases outside the gene matches: 11. CDR3 length: 16 amino acids. The germline V gene has CDR1 MDHEN and CDR2 SYDVKM. About this clone itself: What it binds is not known.

General study points: Some 16,000 TCR beta sequences were associated with HLA alleles at 0.05 false discovery rate in a later analysis.

The TCR originated in a woman aged 18-29 years in good health and CMV-seronegative. Material: PBMCs. The chain uses TRBV28 and TRBJ2-1, with TRBD2 identical over 7 bases. The CDR3 loop reads CASSTFWREKYNEQFF. CDR3 sequence (DNA): TGTGCCAGCAGTACCTTTTGGCGGGAGAAATACAATGAGCAGTTCTTC.